The TCR beta chain described here comes from a study of OX40 agonist ivuxolimab in advanced cancers. Study-level background: Ivuxolimab, an agonist antibody against OX40 (CD134), was given to patients. Study-level points and caveats: Average numbers of expanded clones were greater in CD8+ T cells than in CD4+. By week 6 at 0.1 to 3.0 mg/kg, blood CD4+ and CD8+ T cells had expanded clonally.

Trimming left V 1 base short and J 3 bases short, with 11 bases between. The CDR3 is 14 residues long. CDR1 is SGDLS, CDR2 YYNGEE, per germline. On cycle 4 day 1 and cycle 7 day 1, as well as at baseline, blood was sampled. Assay: immunoSEQ multiplex PCR; the TCRdb copy retains only in-frame clones and omits some. This table has some 64,000 clones, less than 95% appearing once. As to this clone: The antigen is unknown.

This rearrangement joins TRBV9 to TRBJ2-7, with D perhaps TRBD1 (6 bases). The TCR originated in an adult with an advanced solid tumor such as melanoma, head and neck, liver or kidney cancer. The material was CD4+ or CD8+ T cells sorted from blood, obtained in a trial of the OX40 agonist ivuxolimab. CDR3 in amino acids: CASSVSGAFYEQYF. The CDR3 DNA follows: TGTGCCAGCAGCGTATCAGGGGCCTTCTACGAGCAGTACTTC. The full variable domain, with the rest looked up from reference TRBV9 and TRBJ2-7, is DSGVTQTPKHLITATGQRVTLRCSPRSGDLSVYWYQQSLDQGLQFLIQYYNGEERAKGNILERFSAQQFPDLHSELNLSSLELGDSALYFCASSVSGAFYEQYFGPGTRLTVT.